The TCR beta chain under discussion was sequenced for a study of regulatory T cells in long-lasting Graves disease. Study-wide background: Graves' patients, diagnosed recently, had received antithyroid drugs under 3 months.

CDR3-region Arm-PCR and iRepertoire HTBI primers produced the TCR beta libraries. TCRdb re-called the multiplex PCR reads with MiXCR, one entry per CDR3 protein. Here the sample spans 400,000 to 500,000 distinct CDR3 sequences, 16% being singletons. Described time point: newly diagnosed GD, antithyroid drugs for less than 3 months. TCR sequences were obtained from RNA taken from PBMCs. V was shortened by 5 bases and J by 2 bases, with 10 bases between the two germline ends. This CDR3 has 13 amino acids. CDR1 and CDR2 from the germline V gene are MDHEN and SYDVKM. Study observations and caveats: Persistent disease showed a preference for TRBV28, TRBJ1-2 and TRBJ2-5. Researchers examined only peripheral blood and not thyroid tissue.

This clonotype was counted at least ten times. What it binds is not known. This sample also belongs to another study, concerning T cells in Graves' hyperthyroidism and ophthalmopathy.

This rearrangement joins TRBV28 to TRBJ2-7; D is unresolved. The sequence derives from a woman aged 18-30 years with Graves disease. Sample: peripheral blood mononuclear cells (PBMCs), taken at new diagnosis, from a patient treated with antithyroid drugs. DNA of the CDR3: TGTGCCAGCAGTCCCATTGTGCCCTACGAGCAGTACTTC. It encodes CASSPIVPYEQYF.